One T cell receptor (beta chain) is described in this entry. This sample is drawn from a study of cytomegalovirus exposure and HLA in healthy donors. Amplification used 60 Vbeta primers and 13 Jbeta primers. Repertoires were generated with immunoSEQ multiplex PCR, while TCRdb's copy carries only in-frame clones and drops some. Here the sample spans 100,000 or so clones, 63% being singletons. Germline V gene sequence: CDR1 LNHDA, CDR2 SQIVND (reference sequence). V shed 6 bases and J shed 4 bases, with 15 bases lying between them. The length of the CDR3 is 14 residues. The sequencing sample was made of PBMCs. The rearrangement joins TRBV19 to TRBJ1-1; weak D call: TRBD1 (6 bases). The TCR sequence derives from a human donor in good health. DNA for the CDR3: TGTGCCAGTAGAATCACAGGGTTGGCCACTGAAGCTTTCTTT. It specifies CASRITGLATEAFF.